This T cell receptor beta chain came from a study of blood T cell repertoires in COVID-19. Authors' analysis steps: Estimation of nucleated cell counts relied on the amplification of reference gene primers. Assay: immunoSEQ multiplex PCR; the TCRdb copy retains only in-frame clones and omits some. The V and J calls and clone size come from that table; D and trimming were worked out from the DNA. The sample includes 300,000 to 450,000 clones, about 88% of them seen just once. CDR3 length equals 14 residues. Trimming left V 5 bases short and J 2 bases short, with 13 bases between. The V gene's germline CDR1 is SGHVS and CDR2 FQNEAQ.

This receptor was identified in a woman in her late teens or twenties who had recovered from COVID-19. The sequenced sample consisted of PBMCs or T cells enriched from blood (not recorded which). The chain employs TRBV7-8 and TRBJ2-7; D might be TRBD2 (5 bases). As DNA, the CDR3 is TGTGCCAGCAGCCTAACCGACGGGACCTACGAGCAGTACTTC. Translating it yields CASSLTDGTYEQYF.